This T cell receptor beta chain originates from a study of blood T cells in healthy people across ages. Findings and caveats of the study: Age showed a roughly linear inverse relationship with TCR beta diversity per million T cells.

In the case of this clonotype: The antigen remains unidentified.

Donors were healthy Caucasian individuals from Russia aged about 6 to 100. The extraction recovered at least 5.5 micrograms of total RNA per sample. The authors ran a second PCR of 7 to 11 cycles using a sample-barcoded 5' primer and a J-beta primer mix. TCRdb re-derived calls from the 5' RACE reads in MiXCR, one entry per CDR3 protein. The sample lists 700,000 to 950,000 distinct CDR3 sequences; about three fifths were seen once. Per germline, CDR1 MNHEY and CDR2 SVGAGI. Trimming shortened V by 6 bases and J by 10 bases, and 25 bases separated the two germline ends. CDR3 length: 15 residues. V usage is TRBV6-5 and J usage is TRBJ2-7; no reliable D call. Material: blood. This receptor was identified in a man aged 25 to 40 in good health. CDR3 DNA sequence: TGTGCCAGCAGCGTCTCCGGGTCCACTTTTAGCTCCCAGTACTTC. It specifies CASSVSGSTFSSQYF.